The following is a T cell receptor (beta chain) sequence with its context. Its matching antigen is unknown. A read error may produce the germline difference seen at one junction end. TCRdb itself ran the reads through MiXCR, one entry per CDR3 protein. The sample includes approximately 180,000 distinct CDR3 sequences, about 21% seen only once; the top ten take around 3.1%. This sample was taken from a study of T cell repertoires in cytomegalovirus infection. Study-wide points: Identification of carriers of CMV plus the relevant HLA was performed using cumulative public TCR beta family frequency.

The CDR3 sequence is 19 residues long. CDR1 and CDR2 (germline): MDHEN, SYDVKM. Sequenced: PBMCs. This rearrangement joins TRBV28 to TRBJ2-1; D may match TRBD1 or TRBD2 (6 bases each). The receptor was isolated from a human donor in good health (CMV status not recorded). Some clones in this sample may be carry-over from other donors' samples. The CDR3 reads CASSLVGGRRSRSSNEQFF. The CDR3 bases are TGTGCCAGCAGTTTAGTTGGGGGGCGCCGATCACGCTCCTCCAATGAGCAGTTCTTC.